This T cell receptor (beta chain) was captured in a study of graft-versus-host responses after intestinal transplantation. The germline V gene has CDR1 LGHNT and CDR2 FRNRAP. The CDR3 is 12 amino acids. Deletions cut 1 base from V and 7 bases from J, with 7 bases between. Clones were sequenced by immunoSEQ multiplex PCR, and TCRdb holds only the in-frame ones, with some missing. In the table there are around 88,000 clones, roughly 90% of which are singletons. Turning to this clone: Its antigen is unidentified.

The rearrangement uses TRBV12-5 and TRBJ1-2; D is possibly TRBD1 (6 bases). The receptor's source is a human donor who was the organ donor for an intestinal transplant. The specimen was unstimulated CD8+ T cells sorted from spleen or lymph node cells, collected before transplant. The CDR3 loop is CASGLDRVGYTF. The CDR3, as DNA: TGTGCTAGTGGTTTGGACAGGGTTGGCTACACCTTC.